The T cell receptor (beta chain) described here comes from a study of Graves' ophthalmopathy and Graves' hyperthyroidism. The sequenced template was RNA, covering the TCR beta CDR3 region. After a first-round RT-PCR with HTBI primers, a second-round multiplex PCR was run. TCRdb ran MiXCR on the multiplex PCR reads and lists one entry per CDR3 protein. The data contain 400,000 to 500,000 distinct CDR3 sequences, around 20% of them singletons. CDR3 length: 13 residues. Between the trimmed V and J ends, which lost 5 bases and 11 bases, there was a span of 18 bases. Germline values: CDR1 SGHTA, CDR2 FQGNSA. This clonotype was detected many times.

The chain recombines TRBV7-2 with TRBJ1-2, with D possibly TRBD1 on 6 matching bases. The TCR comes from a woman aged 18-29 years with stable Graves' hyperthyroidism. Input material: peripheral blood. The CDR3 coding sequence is TGTGCCAGCAGCACGTACAGGGAGTTGTCTTACACCTTC. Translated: CASSTYRELSYTF.